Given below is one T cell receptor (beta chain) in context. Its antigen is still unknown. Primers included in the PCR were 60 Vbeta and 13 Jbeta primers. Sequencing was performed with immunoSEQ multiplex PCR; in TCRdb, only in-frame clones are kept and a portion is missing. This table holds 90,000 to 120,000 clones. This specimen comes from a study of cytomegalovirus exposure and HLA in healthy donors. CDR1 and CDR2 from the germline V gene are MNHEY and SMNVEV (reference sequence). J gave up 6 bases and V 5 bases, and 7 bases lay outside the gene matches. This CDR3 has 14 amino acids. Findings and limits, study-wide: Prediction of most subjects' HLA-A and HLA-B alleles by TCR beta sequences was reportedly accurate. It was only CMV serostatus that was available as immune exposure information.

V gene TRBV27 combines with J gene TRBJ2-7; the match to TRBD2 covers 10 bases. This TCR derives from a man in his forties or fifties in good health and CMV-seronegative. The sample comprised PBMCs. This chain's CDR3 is CASSPGLAISEQYF. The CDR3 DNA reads TGTGCCAGCAGTCCGGGACTAGCGATTTCCGAGCAGTACTTC.